This is a list of T cell receptor beta chains from one sample in a study of tumor-infiltrating lymphocytes in primary liver carcinoma. TCRdb independently ran MiXCR on the multiplex PCR reads; one entry per CDR3 protein. The sample holds tens of thousands of distinct CDR3 sequences, about 80% seen once. The sequenced material came from liver tumor tissue from sampling region 3. These receptor sequences come from a man in his forties with primary liver carcinoma and hepatitis B virus infection. Both conserved end residues are part of each CDR3. Each record gives: V gene, clone size, CDR3 protein. The size entry is marked missing in some rows and otherwise reads once, few, many or a size class.

TRBV11-2,-,CASSRVGSDNEQFF
TRBV5-1,many,CASSLERQGVYGELFF
TRBV11-2,-,CASNRMGGHGFGTGAFF
TRBV5-4,-,CACSPGLAVIYEQYF
TRBV12-3/TRBV12-4,-,CAGRPTGEQEQYF
TRBV4-1,-,CASSQGVQGHMQYF
TRBV4-2,-,CASSQSGRGDNEQFF
TRBV4-1,-,CASIQDYRGVCEQYF
TRBV29-1,once,CCVGQWALETQYF
TRBV14,-,CASGQYSGFTHEQYF
TRBV11-2,-,CASGTRTGGAKESQYF
TRBV7-9,-,CASCLAVTQSSFNEQFF
TRBV4-1,-,CASNPEEGIDTGELFF
TRBV10-3,-,CAMSHDRGESPLHF
TRBV7-8,-,CGGSLGGQGSSPIHF
TRBV11-2,-,CTSILTTSGRAGRDTQYF
TRBV11-2,-,CAISQNVRGAGNIRYF
TRBV11-2,-,CASCPAGEPDREYF
TRBV4-1,-,CASSSSDRGLAGGSGNEQFF
TRBV29-1,once,CSSWLSSGEQYF
TRBV7-9,-,CPSSQWTSGRVPDTQYF
TRBV14,-,CASSRGVSPVTEAFF
TRBV11-2,-,CASNSRQALNTGVLFF
TRBV4-1,-,CTSSQDRLAEAQGPFF
TRBV11-1,few,CASNLGLAGEVDNEQFF
TRBV5-4,once,CANSLNLPEQYF
TRBV11-2,-,CASSLVRTYQGTGELFF
TRBV5-8,-,CGGSLRGGSGELFF
TRBV14,-,CAGSLWDRDGNTEAFF
TRBV5-4,once,CASSNNRDRAQETRYF
TRBV10-2,once,CTSSGQGADEAFF
TRBV12-3/TRBV12-4,-,CASSLCVAGGPPLFF
TRBV28,-,CASSNAVTYEQYF
TRBV4-1,-,CASSQGDAGGPLIEEFF
TRBV4-1,-,CASSLLPGQSNSHPHF
TRBV11-2,-,CVSSLKYSNSYEQYF
TRBV12-3/TRBV12-4,-,CASSFAFGVNEQFF
TRBV11-2,-,CAGTSDKGRTSGRFYEQYF
TRBV7-9,few,CASSLSGGRAVELFF
TRBV6-5,-,CASWSTSGVQESQYF
TRBV10-3,-,CAVSVKAGTDTQYF
TRBV6-5,-,CDSSYFSGGGSYNSPLQF
TRBV11-1,-,CAPTKISQETQYF
TRBV6-5,-,CVSSLWTRMKAGANVLTF
TRBV10-2,-,CASSESEWGGETQYF